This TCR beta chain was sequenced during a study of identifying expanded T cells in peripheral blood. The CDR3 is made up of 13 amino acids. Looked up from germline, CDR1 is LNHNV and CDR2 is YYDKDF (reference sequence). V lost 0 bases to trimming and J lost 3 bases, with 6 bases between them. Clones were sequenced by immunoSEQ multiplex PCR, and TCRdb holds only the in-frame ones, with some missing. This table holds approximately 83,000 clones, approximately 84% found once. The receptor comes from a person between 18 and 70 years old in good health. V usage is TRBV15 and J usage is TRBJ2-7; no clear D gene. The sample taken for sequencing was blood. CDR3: CATSRDWGYEQYF. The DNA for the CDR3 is TGTGCCACCAGCAGAGACTGGGGCTACGAGCAGTACTTC.